The clone carrying this T cell receptor beta chain was counted a few times. These data come from a study of blood T cell repertoires in COVID-19. Original data processing: From reference gene primer amplification, estimates of nucleated cell counts were derived. Method: immunoSEQ multiplex PCR; TCRdb's copy keeps in-frame clones and lacks some. The DNA gave D and trimming, while V, J and clone size come from that table. Of 200,000 to 250,000 clones listed, 70% to 85% are singletons. In terms of age and location, participants ranged from about 18 to 90 years and lived in about two dozen US areas. Allocation to cohorts depended on clinical history reported by the participants. Material for sequencing was PBMCs or T cells enriched from blood (not recorded which). The sequence was obtained from a man between 60 and 70 years old who had recovered from COVID-19.

The CDR3 bases are TGTGCCAGCAGTTCAGGACAGGGTTATGAGCAGTTCTTC. It is translated as CASSSGQGYEQFF. This chain uses TRBV28 with TRBJ2-1; 8 bases are shared with TRBD1. Per the germline V gene, CDR1 is MDHEN and CDR2 is SYDVKM. This CDR3 comprises 13 residues. V was pared by 4 bases and J by 8 bases, with 4 bases of the junction left unmatched. Supplemented by reference TRBV28 and TRBJ2-1, the full variable domain reads DVKVTQSSRYLVKRTGEKVFLECVQDMDHENMFWYRQDPGLGLRLIYFSYDVKMKEKGDIPEGYSVSREKKERFSLILESASTNQTSMYLCASSSGQGYEQFFGPGTRLTVL.